A selection of T cell receptor beta chains follows, all from one sample in a study of blood T cell repertoires in COVID-19. Using immunoSEQ multiplex PCR, the repertoire was profiled, and TCRdb retains in-frame clones only, with some absent. The sample consists of around 300,000 clones, around 87% of them appearing once. Sequenced: PBMCs or T cells enriched from blood (not recorded which). Receptors were obtained from a woman aged 25 to 39 who had recovered from COVID-19. The CDR3 runs from the conserved cysteine through the conserved F or W. The D gene is left open where the match is weak.

>TRBV24-1|NA|TRBJ1-1
CAIYGGNTEAFF
TGTGCCATATACGGGGGTAACACTGAAGCTTTCTTT
>TRBV19|TRBD1|TRBJ2-5
CASSIRGLETQYF
TGTGCCAGTAGTATCAGGGGGCTGGAGACCCAGTACTTC
>TRBV18|NA|TRBJ1-3
CASSQTRSSGNTIYF
TGTGCCAGCTCACAGACACGCAGCTCTGGAAACACCATATATTTT
>TRBV27|NA|TRBJ2-7
CASSSRETVSYEQYF
TGTGCCAGCAGTTCGCGGGAAACAGTTTCCTACGAGCAGTACTTC
>TRBV7-2|TRBD1|TRBJ2-2
CASRGTGPGELFF
TGTGCCAGCAGGGGGACAGGGCCCGGGGAGCTGTTTTTT
>TRBV11-2|TRBD1|TRBJ1-2
CASSLAGQLYGYTF
TGTGCCAGCAGCTTAGCGGGACAGTTATATGGCTACACCTTC
>TRBV7-9|TRBD1|TRBJ2-4
CASSPLTGILQDIQYF
TGTGCCAGCAGCCCGCTGACAGGGATACTTCAGGACATTCAGTACTTC
>TRBV11-2|NA|TRBJ1-1
CASSFPGGGNTEAFF
TGTGCCAGCAGCTTCCCCGGAGGAGGGAACACTGAAGCTTTCTTT
>TRBV2|TRBD2|TRBJ2-5
CASSRGLAGGRETQYF
TGTGCCAGCAGTAGGGGACTAGCGGGGGGGAGAGAGACCCAGTACTTC
>TRBV2|NA|TRBJ2-7
CASSFGGRAEVKYF
TGTGCCAGCTCCTTCGGTGGCAGGGCCGAGGTGAAGTACTTC
>TRBV10-3|TRBD1|TRBJ1-5
CAISERGQGLNQPQHF
TGTGCCATCAGTGAGCGGGGACAGGGATTAAATCAGCCCCAGCATTTT
>TRBV10-3|TRBD1|TRBJ2-7
CAIKGTGLYEQYF
TGTGCCATCAAAGGGACAGGGTTGTACGAGCAGTACTTC
>TRBV6-5|NA|TRBJ2-2
CASSRGQTNTGELFF
TGTGCCAGCAGCCGCGGACAGACGAACACCGGGGAGCTGTTTTTT